This T cell receptor (beta chain) was captured in a study of shared clonotypes between healthy human individuals. CDR1 and CDR2 from the germline V gene are DFQATT and SNEGSKA (reference sequence). The length of the CDR3 is 11 residues. Trimming removed 6 bases at V and 9 bases at J, with 12 bases between. Using immunoSEQ multiplex PCR, the repertoire was profiled, and TCRdb retains in-frame clones only, with some absent. The sample contains over a million clones, about 84% of which appear only once. This TCR derives from a man aged 18 to 30 in good health. Some clones in this sample may be carry-over from other donors' samples. The sample comprised memory CD4+ T cells from PBMCs. Subset meaning: CD45RA-negative fraction. The chain couples TRBV20-1 to TRBJ2-1; tentative D call: TRBD1 (6 bases). DNA of the CDR3: TGCAGTGCAGGGGGAAATGCTGAGCAGTTCTTC. Encoded protein: CSAGGNAEQFF.